The T cell receptor beta chain described here comes from a study of STAT5B mutations in CD4+ large granular lymphocyte leukemia. Study observations and caveats: Patient CD4-sorted repertoires stayed more clonal than healthy ones after leukemic-clone removal. No patients shared main leukemic clonotypes, though approximately 26% appeared at low frequency elsewhere.

Buffy coats from healthy blood donors served as controls. This CDR3 is built from 14 residues. Looked up from germline, CDR1 is ENHRY and CDR2 is SYGVKD. Trimming took 2 bases from V and 7 from J, leaving 9 bases between them. Per the study methods: Lowest detectable productive clonotype frequency was 2.59 x 10-5. The assay was immunoSEQ multiplex PCR, and TCRdb's table has in-frame clones only and misses some. The V and J calls and clone size were taken over from that table, and D and trimming were inferred from the DNA. Of around 32,000 clones listed, around 85% were seen once; the top ten hold approximately 6.2%. This clone has only a few counts. The antigen is unknown.

The sequencing sample was made of CD4+ T cells from blood buffy coats. This sequence joins TRBV10-3 and TRBJ1-6, with D possibly being TRBD1 (5 bases). The origin of this receptor is a human donor in good health. CDR3 protein: CAISEGTDNSPLHF. Here the CDR3 DNA reads TGTGCCATCAGTGAGGGGACGGACAATTCACCCCTCCACTTT.